This T cell receptor beta chain was observed in a study of human T cells and chemical hapten exposure. Time point of the sample: patch test 2, 6 weeks after DPC sensitization. Documented treatment: therapeutic diphenylcyclopropenone sensitization with weekly scalp DPC. Study-wide findings and caveats: Donors had alopecia, so their immune response may differ from healthy people's.

V dropped 6 bases and J dropped 6 bases, with 14 bases sitting between them. Germline CDR1 is LNHDA and CDR2 is SQIVND (reference sequence). The CDR3 has 13 amino acids. This clonotype appeared many times. Its antigen is undetermined. TCRdb ran MiXCR on the RACE reads and lists one entry per CDR3 protein. The profile shows about 80,000 distinct CDR3 sequences, roughly a tenth of them singletons. The sequence derives from a woman between 25 and 40 years old with alopecia areata. Some clones in this sample may be carry-over from other donors' samples. The specimen was whole blood, collected in connection with sensitization to the hapten diphenylcyclopropenone (DPC). The V call is TRBV19, the J call TRBJ1-2; a weak D match, TRBD1 (5 bases). The chain's CDR3 is CASSPRGGDGYTF. The CDR3 DNA reads as TGTGCCAGTAGCCCCCGGGGAGGGGATGGCTACACCTTC.